This T cell receptor (beta chain) was profiled in a study of T cells expressing NK-cell markers. Study as a whole: The study drew TCR beta repertoires from sorted CD3+CD56+NKG2C+, CD3+CD56+NKG2C- and CD3+CD56-NKG2C+ T cells.

Reanalyzing the 5' RACE reads, TCRdb keeps one entry per CDR3 protein, without DNA. Here the sample table reports under 200,000 distinct CDR3 sequences. Germline values: CDR1 DFQATT, CDR2 SNEGSKA (reference sequence). This CDR3 spans 14 amino acids. This chain links TRBV20-1 with TRBJ2-7; TCRdb gives TRBD1 as the D gene, but with no DNA this cannot be confirmed. Sequenced: blood T cells: a sorted CD56 or NKG2C T cell subset, CD4+ or CD8+ T cells, or bulk PBMC T cells (not recorded which). The source of this sequence is a woman between 18 and 69 years old in good health. CDR3 in amino acids: CSAGPGQGFGEQYF.